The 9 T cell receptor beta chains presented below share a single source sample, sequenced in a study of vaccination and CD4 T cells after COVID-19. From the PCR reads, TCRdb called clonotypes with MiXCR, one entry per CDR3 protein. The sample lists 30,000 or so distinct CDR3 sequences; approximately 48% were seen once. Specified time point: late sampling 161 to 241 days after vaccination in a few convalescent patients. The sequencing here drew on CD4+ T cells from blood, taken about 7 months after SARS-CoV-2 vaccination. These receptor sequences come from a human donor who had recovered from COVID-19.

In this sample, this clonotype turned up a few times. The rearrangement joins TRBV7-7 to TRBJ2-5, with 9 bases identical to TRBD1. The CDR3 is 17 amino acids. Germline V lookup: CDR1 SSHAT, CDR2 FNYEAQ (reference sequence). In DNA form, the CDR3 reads TGTGCTACCTCGGGACAGGGAGGGTTTTCGGGGCAAGAGACCCAGTACTTC. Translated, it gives CATSGQGGFSGQETQYF.

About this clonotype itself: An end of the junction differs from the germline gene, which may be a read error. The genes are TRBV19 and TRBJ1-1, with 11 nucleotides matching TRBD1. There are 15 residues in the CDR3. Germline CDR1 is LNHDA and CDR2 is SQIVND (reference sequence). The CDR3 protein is CASMWTGGAEAEAFF. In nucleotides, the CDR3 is TGTGCCAGTATGTGGACAGGGGGCGCGGAGGCTGAAGCTTTCTTC.

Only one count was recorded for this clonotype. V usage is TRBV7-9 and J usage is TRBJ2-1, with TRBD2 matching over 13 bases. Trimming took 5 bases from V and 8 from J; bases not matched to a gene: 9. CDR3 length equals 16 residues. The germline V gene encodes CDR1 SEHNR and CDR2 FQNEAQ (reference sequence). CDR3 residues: CASSPTSGRALDEQFF. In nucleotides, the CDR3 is TGTGCCAGCAGCCCCACTAGCGGGAGGGCCCTCGATGAGCAGTTCTTC.

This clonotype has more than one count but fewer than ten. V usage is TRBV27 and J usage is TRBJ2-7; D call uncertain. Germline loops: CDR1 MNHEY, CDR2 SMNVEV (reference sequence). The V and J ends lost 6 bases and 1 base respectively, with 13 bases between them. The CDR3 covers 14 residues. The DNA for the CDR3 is TGTGCCAGCAGGCCACAAGTCCAATCCTACGAGCAGTACTTC. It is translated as CASRPQVQSYEQYF.

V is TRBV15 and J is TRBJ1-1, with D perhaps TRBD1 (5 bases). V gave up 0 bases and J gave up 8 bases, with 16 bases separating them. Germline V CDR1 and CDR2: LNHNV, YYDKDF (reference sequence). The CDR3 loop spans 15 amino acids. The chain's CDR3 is CATSRDVRAGTEAFF. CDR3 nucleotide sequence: TGTGCCACCAGCAGAGATGTGAGGGCCGGGACCGAAGCTTTCTTT.

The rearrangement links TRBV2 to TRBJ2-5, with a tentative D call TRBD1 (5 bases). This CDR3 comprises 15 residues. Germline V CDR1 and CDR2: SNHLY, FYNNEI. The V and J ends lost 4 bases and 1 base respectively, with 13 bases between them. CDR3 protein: CASSGQGSGQETQYF. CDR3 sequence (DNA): TGTGCCAGCAGTGGCCAGGGTTCGGGCCAAGAGACCCAGTACTTC.

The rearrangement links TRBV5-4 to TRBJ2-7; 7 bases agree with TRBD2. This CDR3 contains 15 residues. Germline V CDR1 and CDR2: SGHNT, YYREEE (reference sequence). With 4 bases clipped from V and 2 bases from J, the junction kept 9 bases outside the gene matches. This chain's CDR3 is CASSRPGTTPYEQYF. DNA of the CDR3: TGTGCCAGCAGCCGTCCCGGGACTACCCCCTACGAGCAGTACTTC.

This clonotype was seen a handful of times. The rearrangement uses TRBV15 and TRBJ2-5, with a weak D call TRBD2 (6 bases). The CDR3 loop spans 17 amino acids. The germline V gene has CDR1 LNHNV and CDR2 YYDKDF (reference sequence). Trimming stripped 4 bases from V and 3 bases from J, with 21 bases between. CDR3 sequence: CATSKSYHISGKETQYF. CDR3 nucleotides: TGTGCCACCAGCAAGTCTTATCATATTAGCGGCAAAGAGACCCAGTACTTC.

CDR3 sequence reads: CASSGLGGDQPQHF. CDR3 DNA sequence: TGTGCCAGCAGTGGCCTCGGGGGCGATCAGCCCCAGCATTTT. This chain joins TRBV12-3 or TRBV12-4 and TRBJ1-5; D perhaps matches TRBD1 (6 bases). V lost 5 bases and J lost 5, with 13 bases in between. The CDR3 sequence is 14 residues long.